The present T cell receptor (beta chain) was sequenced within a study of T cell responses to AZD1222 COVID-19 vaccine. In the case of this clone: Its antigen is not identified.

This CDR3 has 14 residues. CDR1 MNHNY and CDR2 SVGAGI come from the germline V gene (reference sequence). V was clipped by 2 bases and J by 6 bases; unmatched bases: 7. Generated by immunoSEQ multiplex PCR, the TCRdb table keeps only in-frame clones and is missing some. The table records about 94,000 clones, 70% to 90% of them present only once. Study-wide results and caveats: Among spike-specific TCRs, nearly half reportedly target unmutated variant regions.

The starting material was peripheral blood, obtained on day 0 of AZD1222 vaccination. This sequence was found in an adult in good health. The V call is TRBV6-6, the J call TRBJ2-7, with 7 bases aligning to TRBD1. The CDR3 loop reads CASSYLDRAGEQYF. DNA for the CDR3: TGTGCCAGCAGTTACCTTGACAGGGCGGGCGAGCAGTACTTC.